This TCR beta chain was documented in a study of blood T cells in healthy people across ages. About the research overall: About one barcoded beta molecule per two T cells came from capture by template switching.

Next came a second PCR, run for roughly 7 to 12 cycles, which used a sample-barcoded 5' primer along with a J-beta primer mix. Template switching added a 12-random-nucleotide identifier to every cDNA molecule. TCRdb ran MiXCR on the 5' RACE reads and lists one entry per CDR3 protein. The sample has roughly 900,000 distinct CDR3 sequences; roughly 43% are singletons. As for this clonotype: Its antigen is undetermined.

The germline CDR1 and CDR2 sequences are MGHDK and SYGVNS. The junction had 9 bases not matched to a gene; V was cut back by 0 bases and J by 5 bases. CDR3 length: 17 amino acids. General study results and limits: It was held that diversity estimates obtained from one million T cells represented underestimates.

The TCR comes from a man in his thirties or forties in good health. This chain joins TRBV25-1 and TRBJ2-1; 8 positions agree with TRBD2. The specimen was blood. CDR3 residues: CASSEYPTGGRNNEQFF. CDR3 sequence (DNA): TGTGCCAGCAGTGAATATCCCACGGGGGGGCGTAACAATGAGCAGTTCTTC.